The following is a T cell receptor beta chain sequence with its context. The CDR3 contains 15 residues. Germline CDR1 GTSNPN, CDR2 SVGIG (reference sequence). V was clipped by 1 base and J by 4 bases; unmatched bases: 5. These data are taken from a study of technical replicates of blood from several donors. Only in-frame clones appear in the TCRdb table, and some are missing; sequencing was by immunoSEQ multiplex PCR. The sample holds around 80,000 clones, 90% to 95% seen once. Sequencing input: T cells isolated from PBMCs. The source of this sequence is a human donor in good health. This chain uses TRBV30 with TRBJ2-1; 9 positions agree with TRBD2. The CDR3 here is CAWSGELAGYNEQFF. CDR3 nucleotide sequence: TGTGCCTGGAGTGGAGAGCTAGCGGGGTACAATGAGCAGTTCTTC.